The clone carrying this TCR beta chain has a handful of counts. The entry originates in a study of blood T cell repertoires in COVID-19. Turning to the study itself: Samples representing acute and convalescent COVID-19 were sourced from the United States, Italy and Spain.

Among Cohort 3 donors, those recovered had two negative PCRs, clearance, or symptom resolution. Produced via immunoSEQ multiplex PCR; TCRdb's table is partial and in-frame only. The table lists about 210,000 clones, roughly four fifths of them singletons. The ends lost 4 bases at V and 0 bases at J; junction bases unmatched: 3. The germline CDR1 and CDR2 sequences are SEHNR and FQNEAQ (reference sequence). The CDR3 has 14 residues. The sequenced sample consisted of PBMCs or T cells enriched from blood (not recorded which). V and J are TRBV7-9 and TRBJ2-7; 7 bases agree with TRBD2. This sequence originates from a man aged 35 to 55 who had recovered from COVID-19. This CDR3 reads CASSSGGSSYEQYF. The CDR3 region has the DNA TGTGCCAGCAGCTCCGGCGGGAGCTCCTACGAGCAGTACTTC.